The 28 T cell receptor beta chains below all came from one sample that was sequenced in a study of shared clonotypes between healthy human individuals. TCRdb keeps only in-frame clones here, not all; method: immunoSEQ multiplex PCR. The sample yields fewer than 1.4 million clones, 70% to 80% seen once. The sequenced material came from memory CD4+ T cells from PBMCs. Subset indicated: CD45RA-negative fraction. These TCRs come from a man between 18 and 35 years old in good health. Some clones in this sample may be carry-over from other donors' samples.

A remark on this clone: With a much larger clone just one base away, this may be a read error. Other DNA variants within this sample encode the same CDR3. This chain links TRBV11-2 with TRBJ2-5; unclear D gene. The CDR3 length is 14 residues. CDR1 is SGHAT and CDR2 is FQNNGV in the germline V gene. V lost 6 bases and J lost 3, with 14 bases in between. The CDR3 sequence: CASRFRTAEETQYF. In DNA, the CDR3 is TGTGCCAGCAGATTCAGAACAGCAGAAGAGACCCAGTACTTC.

The rearrangement joins TRBV7-9 to TRBJ1-2, with a possible D match to TRBD1 (5 bases). CDR1 SEHNR and CDR2 FQNEAQ come from the germline V gene (reference sequence). Trimming took off 5 bases at V and 6 bases at J, with 22 bases between the two ends. CDR3 length: 16 residues. The CDR3 loop is CASSHRIGRPGDGYTF. The DNA for the CDR3 is TGTGCCAGCAGCCATAGGATCGGACGCCCGGGGGATGGCTACACCTTC. The complete variable domain, with remaining parts taken from reference TRBV7-9 and TRBJ1-2, reads DTGVSQNPRHKITKRGQNVTFRCDPISEHNRLYWYRQTLGQGPEFLTYFQNEAQLEKSRLLSDRFSAERPKGSFSTLEIQRTEQGDSAMYLCASSHRIGRPGDGYTFGSGTRLTVV.

This clone has at least ten counts. The same CDR3 arises from other DNA sequences in this sample as well. This chain connects TRBV30 to TRBJ2-2; 7 positions agree with TRBD1. The CDR3 runs to 16 residues. Per germline, CDR1 GTSNPN and CDR2 SVGIG (reference sequence). V shed 0 bases, J shed 1 base, and the junction held 5 bases outside the gene matches. The CDR3 loop is CAWSVLGGRNTGELFF. CDR3 nucleotides: TGTGCCTGGAGTGTCCTAGGGGGCCGGAACACCGGGGAGCTGTTTTTT. The entire variable domain, with the rest obtained from reference TRBV30 and TRBJ2-2, is as follows: SQTIHQWPATLVQPVGSPLSLECTVEGTSNPNLYWYRQAAGRGLQLLFYSVGIGQISSEVPQNLSASRPQDRQFILSSKKLLLSDSGFYLCAWSVLGGRNTGELFFGEGSRLTVL.

This chain connects TRBV9 to TRBJ2-1; 16 bases are a match to TRBD2. CDR3 length equals 16 residues. Unmatched junction bases numbered 4, after V lost 3 bases and J lost 7 bases. Germline CDR1 and CDR2: SGDLS and YYNGEE. This chain's CDR3 is CASSARGLAGGNEQFF. The CDR3 nucleotides are TGTGCCAGCAGCGCGAGGGGACTAGCGGGAGGGAATGAGCAGTTCTTC.

As DNA, the CDR3 is TGTGCCAGCGGCCCACGGACAGAACGTCGGCCCCAGCATTTT. Translated, it gives CASGPRTERRPQHF. The J gene is TRBJ1-5, the V gene TRBV27, with D possibly matching TRBD1 (6 bases). CDR1 is MNHEY, CDR2 SMNVEV, per germline (reference sequence). Trimming cost V 8 bases and J 9 bases, with 20 bases left between them. The CDR3 covers 14 residues.

The V and J genes are TRBV5-1 and TRBJ1-1; weak D call: TRBD1 (5 bases). CDR3 length: 14 amino acids. V lost 4 bases to trimming and J lost 7 bases, with 17 bases between them. The V gene's germline CDR1 is SGHRS and CDR2 YFSETQ. In DNA form, the CDR3 reads TGCGCCAGCAGCCTCCCGCTCGGGGGGGATGAAGCTTTCTTT. As protein: CASSLPLGGDEAFF.

The sample holds one count of this clone. V is TRBV5-1 and J is TRBJ2-4, with D perhaps TRBD1 (5 bases). Germline V CDR1 and CDR2: SGHRS, YFSETQ. The CDR3 totals 15 residues. V was trimmed by 6 bases and J by 1 base, leaving 14 bases between them. CDR3: CASTPSPGAKNIQYF. The CDR3 coding sequence is TGCGCCAGCACCCCCTCGCCAGGGGCCAAAAACATTCAGTACTTC.

This chain uses TRBV5-1 with TRBJ2-5; TRBD2 is a possible D gene (6 bases). Germline assignment: CDR1 SGHRS and CDR2 YFSETQ. This CDR3 is 14 amino acids long. With 0 bases removed from V and 5 bases from J, the gap between germline ends came to 11 bases. The CDR3 nucleotides read TGCGCCAGCAGCTTGGGGCGGGAAGGGGAGACCCAGTACTTC. Translation gives CASSLGREGETQYF.

Remarks on this clone: This likely reflects a read error, since a far larger clone is one base away. Distinct nucleotide sequences in the sample also encode this CDR3. The rearrangement links TRBV2 to TRBJ2-7; D remains unclear. Per the germline V gene, CDR1 is SNHLY and CDR2 is FYNNEI. V was pared by 5 bases and J by 3 bases, with 8 bases between. This CDR3 region has 12 residues. The CDR3 nucleotides are TGTGCCAGCAGTTCCCAGAGCTACGAGCAGTACTTC. Translated, it gives CASSSQSYEQYF.

The sample holds a few counts of this clone. The chain recombines TRBV5-8 with TRBJ2-1; D not certain. V lost 2 bases to trimming and J lost 10 bases, with 13 bases between them. The length of the CDR3 is 13 residues. Germline V gives CDR1 SGHTS, CDR2 YDEGEE. CDR3 sequence (DNA): TGTGCCAGCAGCTTTGGTCCAGTCAGCGAGCAGTTCTTC. Amino acid sequence: CASSFGPVSEQFF.

This chain links TRBV7-2 with TRBJ1-4, with 10 positions matching TRBD1. Germline V lookup: CDR1 SGHTA, CDR2 FQGNSA. After removal of 2 bases from V and 11 bases from J, the junction contained 11 bases not matched to a gene. The CDR3 has 16 residues. CDR3 DNA sequence: TGTGCCAGCAGCTTAACCCTAGGGACAGGGGAGAGGAAACTGTTTTTT. Protein: CASSLTLGTGERKLFF. The entire variable domain, with the rest obtained from reference TRBV7-2 and TRBJ1-4, is as follows: GAGVSQSPSNKVTEKGKDVELRCDPISGHTALYWYRQSLGQGLEFLIYFQGNSAPDKSGLPSDRFSAERTGGSVSTLTIQRTQQEDSAVYLCASSLTLGTGERKLFFGSGTQLSVL.

This chain joins TRBV5-1 and TRBJ2-7; TRBD2 might be the D (5 bases). The germline V gene has CDR1 SGHRS and CDR2 YFSETQ. This CDR3 comprises 14 residues. V was shortened by 1 base and J by 0 bases, with 8 bases between the two germline ends. The CDR3 DNA reads as TGCGCCAGCAGCTTGCCGGGGAGCTCCTACGAGCAGTACTTC. Its protein is CASSLPGSSYEQYF. Together with reference TRBV5-1 and TRBJ2-7, the CDR3 gives the full variable domain: KAGVTQTPRYLIKTRGQQVTLSCSPISGHRSVSWYQQTPGQGLQFLFEYFSETQRNKGNFPGRFSGRQFSNSRSEMNVSTLELGDSALYLCASSLPGSSYEQYFGPGTRLTVT.

A single count supports this clone. The DNA of the CDR3 is TGTGCCAGCAGCTTCTCAGGGGGAGGGAGCACAGATACGCAGTATTTT. Encoded protein: CASSFSGGGSTDTQYF. The chain couples TRBV11-3 to TRBJ2-3, with D perhaps matching TRBD1 or TRBD2 (7 bases each). The CDR3 is 16 amino acids. Germline-derived CDR1 and CDR2 are SGHNT and YENEEA. Trimming stripped 3 bases from V and 0 bases from J, with 13 bases between. The full variable domain, completed using reference TRBV11-3 and TRBJ2-3, is EAGVVQSPRYKIIEKKQPVAFWCNPISGHNTLYWYLQNLGQGPELLIRYENEEAVDDSQLPKDRFSAERLKGVDSTLKIQPAELGDSAVYLCASSFSGGGSTDTQYFGPGTRLTVL.

This chain links TRBV19 with TRBJ2-7; TRBD1 agrees at 8 bases. The CDR3 covers 13 residues. CDR1 and CDR2 (germline): LNHDA, SQIVND (reference sequence). Trimming removed 5 bases from V and 5 bases from J; junction bases left unmatched: 5. CDR3 sequence reads: CASSPQDRDEQYF. The CDR3 region has the DNA TGTGCCAGTAGTCCCCAGGACAGGGACGAGCAGTACTTC.

V and J are TRBV11-1 and TRBJ2-7; maybe TRBD2 (6 bases). This CDR3 region has 17 residues. V gave up 4 bases and J gave up 6 bases, with 25 bases separating them. The germline gives CDR1 SGHAT, CDR2 FQDESV (reference sequence). Here the CDR3 reads CASSSMGQDLRRGEQYF. The CDR3 region has the DNA TGTGCCAGCAGCTCGATGGGTCAGGACCTCCGGCGGGGCGAGCAGTACTTC. The full variable domain, its missing parts supplied by reference TRBV11-1 and TRBJ2-7, is EAEVAQSPRYKITEKSQAVAFWCDPISGHATLYWYRQILGQGPELLVQFQDESVVDDSQLPKDRFSAERLKGVDSTLKIQPAELGDSAMYLCASSSMGQDLRRGEQYFGPGTRLTVT.

CDR3 sequence reads: CASSSPGQGAYGYTF. As DNA, the CDR3 is TGCGCCAGCAGCAGTCCGGGACAGGGGGCTTATGGCTACACCTTC. This rearrangement joins TRBV4-1 to TRBJ1-2; 12 bases align to TRBD1. This CDR3 comprises 15 residues. CDR1 MGHRA and CDR2 YSYEKL come from the germline V gene. V dropped 5 bases and J dropped 5; count of bases not matched to a gene: 6.

This clone has a handful of counts. The V and J genes are TRBV29-1 and TRBJ2-1; D is possibly TRBD2 (5 bases). Trimming removed 6 bases from V and 6 bases from J, with 12 bases in between. Germline-derived CDR1 and CDR2 are SQVTM and ANQGSEA. The CDR3 runs 12 residues. The CDR3 bases are TGCAGCGTCGGGGAAAGGACCAATGAGCAGTTCTTC. This codes for CSVGERTNEQFF.

This chain links TRBV7-8 with TRBJ1-5; D is perhaps TRBD1 (6 bases). The V end lost 3 bases, the J end lost 11 bases, and 14 bases lay between the germline ends. This CDR3 has 13 amino acids. Looked up from germline, CDR1 is SGHVS and CDR2 is FQNEAQ. CDR3 loop: CASSFGGPSAQHF. CDR3 coding DNA: TGTGCCAGCAGCTTTGGGGGGCCTTCTGCCCAGCATTTT.

The rearrangement links TRBV29-1 to TRBJ2-3, with a weak D call TRBD2 (5 bases). The CDR3 sequence is 14 residues long. The germline V gene encodes CDR1 SQVTM and CDR2 ANQGSEA. Trimming stripped 8 bases from V and 2 bases from J, with 17 bases between. As DNA, the CDR3 is TGCAGCCTTAGGACTCGATCCCTCACAGATACGCAGTATTTT. Amino acids: CSLRTRSLTDTQYF.

This chain connects TRBV13 to TRBJ1-3; TRBD1 matches at 7 bases. The CDR3 loop spans 14 amino acids. The germline V gene has CDR1 PRHDT and CDR2 FYEKMQ (reference sequence). V was pared by 3 bases and J by 4 bases, with 3 bases of the junction left unmatched. The CDR3 sequence is CASSFWTGGNTIYF. The CDR3, as DNA: TGTGCCAGCAGCTTTTGGACAGGAGGAAACACCATATATTTT.

V is TRBV7-8 and J is TRBJ1-4; 8 nucleotides align to TRBD1. CDR1 is SGHVS and CDR2 is FQNEAQ in the germline V gene. With 5 bases clipped from V and 5 bases from J, the junction kept 7 bases outside the gene matches. This CDR3 comprises 15 residues. CDR3 sequence (DNA): TGTGCCAGCAGCCTCCGGACAGGGCACAATGAAAAACTGTTTTTT. Translating gives CASSLRTGHNEKLFF.

This clone showed up just once. The chain couples TRBV7-9 to TRBJ2-2, with 11 positions matching TRBD2. Germline V gene sequence: CDR1 SEHNR, CDR2 FQNEAQ (reference sequence). The CDR3 spans 14 residues. The V segment lost 5 bases and the J segment 6 bases; nucleotides outside the gene matches: 2. This CDR3 reads CASSQGLAAGELFF. For the CDR3, the DNA is TGTGCCAGCAGCCAGGGACTAGCGGCCGGGGAGCTGTTTTTT.

V and J are TRBV2 and TRBJ2-5; D may match TRBD1 or TRBD2 (5 bases each). This CDR3 is 13 amino acids long. CDR1 and CDR2 (germline): SNHLY, FYNNEI. V was clipped by 3 bases and J by 11 bases, with 16 bases between them. The CDR3 region is CASSDGTEVEQYF. The CDR3, as DNA: TGTGCCAGCAGTGACGGGACGGAGGTTGAGCAGTACTTC.

The chain uses TRBV7-3 and TRBJ1-2; D gene uncertain. CDR3 length: 14 amino acids. V shed 5 bases and J shed 6 bases, with 16 bases lying between them. Germline V gene lookup returns CDR1 SGHTA and CDR2 FQGTGA. The CDR3 coding sequence is TGTGCCAGCAGCCCCACTGGGCGGGGAGATGGCTACACCTTC. Translation: CASSPTGRGDGYTF.

The table lists this clone with a count of one. This same CDR3 is encoded by further DNA sequences in the sample. The rearrangement uses TRBV18 and TRBJ2-3; D not certain. Trimming pared 2 bases from V and 6 bases from J, leaving 9 bases between. The germline gives CDR1 KGHSH, CDR2 LQKENI. The CDR3 is made up of 13 amino acids. The CDR3 nucleotides are TGTGCCAGCTCACCAGGTAGAGGCGATACGCAGTATTTT. This gives the protein CASSPGRGDTQYF. Full variable domain (rest looked up from reference TRBV18 and TRBJ2-3): NAGVMQNPRHLVRRRGQEARLRCSPMKGHSHVYWYRQLPEEGLKFMVYLQKENIIDESGMPKERFSAEFPKEGPSILRIQQVVRGDSAAYFCASSPGRGDTQYFGPGTRLTVL.

The chain carries TRBV28 and TRBJ2-3; D is unclear. V was clipped by 4 bases and J by 4 bases, with 12 bases between them. Germline V gene data show CDR1 as MDHEN and CDR2 as SYDVKM. The CDR3 length is 14 residues. CDR3 region: CASSSVGFSDTQYF. In DNA, the CDR3 is TGTGCCAGCAGTTCTGTAGGGTTCTCAGATACGCAGTATTTT.

The chain carries TRBV19 and TRBJ1-2; D unclear. The CDR3 has 15 amino acids. CDR1 is LNHDA and CDR2 is SQIVND in the germline V gene (reference sequence). The V gene lost 2 bases and the J gene lost 0 bases, with 10 bases spanning the gap. DNA of the CDR3: TGTGCCAGTAGTATACAAGTCAAGTCTAACTATGGCTACACCTTC. Protein product: CASSIQVKSNYGYTF.

The rearrangement uses TRBV27 and TRBJ2-1, with 10 bases identical to TRBD2. Losses at the gene ends were 1 base for V and 6 bases for J; bases not matched to a gene: 3. The CDR3 sequence is 15 residues long. Per the germline V gene, CDR1 is MNHEY and CDR2 is SMNVEV (reference sequence). The CDR3 DNA reads TGTGCCAGCAGTTTATTCCCTAGCGGGAGCAATGAGCAGTTCTTC. Translated, it gives CASSLFPSGSNEQFF.